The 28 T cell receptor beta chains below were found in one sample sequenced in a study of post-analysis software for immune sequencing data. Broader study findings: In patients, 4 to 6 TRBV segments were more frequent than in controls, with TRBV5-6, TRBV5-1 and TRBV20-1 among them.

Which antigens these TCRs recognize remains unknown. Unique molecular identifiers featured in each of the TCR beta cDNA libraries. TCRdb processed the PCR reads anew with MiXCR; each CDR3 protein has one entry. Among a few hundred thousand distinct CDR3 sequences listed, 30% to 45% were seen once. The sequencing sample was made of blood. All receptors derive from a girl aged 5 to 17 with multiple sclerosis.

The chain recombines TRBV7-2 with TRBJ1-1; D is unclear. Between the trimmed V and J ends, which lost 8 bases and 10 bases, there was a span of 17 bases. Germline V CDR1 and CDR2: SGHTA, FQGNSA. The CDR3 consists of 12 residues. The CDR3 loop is CASRPSGLAAFF. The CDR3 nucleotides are TGTGCCAGCCGACCTAGCGGTCTCGCAGCTTTCTTT.

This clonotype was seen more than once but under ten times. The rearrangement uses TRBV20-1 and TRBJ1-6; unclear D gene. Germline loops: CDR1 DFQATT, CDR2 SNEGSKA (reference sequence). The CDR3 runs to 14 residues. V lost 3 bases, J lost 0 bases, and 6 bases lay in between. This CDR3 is CSARKPSYNSPLHF. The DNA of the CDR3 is TGCAGTGCTAGGAAACCCTCCTATAATTCACCCCTCCACTTT.

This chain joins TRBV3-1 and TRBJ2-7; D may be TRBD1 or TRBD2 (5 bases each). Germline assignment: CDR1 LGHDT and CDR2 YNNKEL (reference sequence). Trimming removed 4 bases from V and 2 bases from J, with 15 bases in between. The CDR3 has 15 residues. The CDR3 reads CASSRTGPGPYEQYF. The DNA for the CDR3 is TGTGCCAGCAGCCGAACGGGACCGGGGCCCTACGAGCAGTACTTC.

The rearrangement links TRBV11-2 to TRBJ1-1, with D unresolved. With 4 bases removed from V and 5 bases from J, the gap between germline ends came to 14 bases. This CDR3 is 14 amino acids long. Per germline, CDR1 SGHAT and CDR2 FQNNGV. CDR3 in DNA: TGTGCCAGCAGCTCCATTGCCCGAGGGACTGAAGCTTTCTTT. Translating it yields CASSSIARGTEAFF.

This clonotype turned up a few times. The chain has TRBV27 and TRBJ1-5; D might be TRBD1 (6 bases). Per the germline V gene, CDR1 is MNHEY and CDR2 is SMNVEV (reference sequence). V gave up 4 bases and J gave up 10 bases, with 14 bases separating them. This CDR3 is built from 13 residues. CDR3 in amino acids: CASSSQGYRPQHF. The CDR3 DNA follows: TGTGCCAGCAGTTCCCAGGGGTACAGACCCCAGCATTTT.

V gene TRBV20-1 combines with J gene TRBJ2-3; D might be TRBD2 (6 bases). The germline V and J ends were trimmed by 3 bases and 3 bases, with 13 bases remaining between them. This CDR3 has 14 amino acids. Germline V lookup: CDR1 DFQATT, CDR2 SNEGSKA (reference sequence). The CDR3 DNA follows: TGCAGTGCTAGGGCGCTGGCGGGGACAGATACGCAGTATTTT. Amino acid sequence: CSARALAGTDTQYF.

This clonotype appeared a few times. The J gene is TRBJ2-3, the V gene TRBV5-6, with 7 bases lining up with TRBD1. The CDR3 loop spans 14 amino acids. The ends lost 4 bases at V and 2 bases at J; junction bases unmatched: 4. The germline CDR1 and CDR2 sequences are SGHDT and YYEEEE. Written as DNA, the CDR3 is TGTGCCAGCAGCCGGACAGGACCCACAGATACGCAGTATTTT. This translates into CASSRTGPTDTQYF.

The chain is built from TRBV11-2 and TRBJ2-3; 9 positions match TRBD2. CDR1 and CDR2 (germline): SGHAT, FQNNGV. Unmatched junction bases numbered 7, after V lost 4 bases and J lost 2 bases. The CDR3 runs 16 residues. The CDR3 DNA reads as TGTGCCAGCAGCTATGGGCGGGGGGGTTCCACAGATACGCAGTATTTT. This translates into CASSYGRGGSTDTQYF.

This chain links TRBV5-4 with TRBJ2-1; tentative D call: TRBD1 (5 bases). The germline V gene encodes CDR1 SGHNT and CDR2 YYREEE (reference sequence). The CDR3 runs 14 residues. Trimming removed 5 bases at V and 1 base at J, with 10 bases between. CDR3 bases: TGTGCCAGCAGTTGGCAGGGTTCCTACAATGAGCAGTTCTTC. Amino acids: CASSWQGSYNEQFF.

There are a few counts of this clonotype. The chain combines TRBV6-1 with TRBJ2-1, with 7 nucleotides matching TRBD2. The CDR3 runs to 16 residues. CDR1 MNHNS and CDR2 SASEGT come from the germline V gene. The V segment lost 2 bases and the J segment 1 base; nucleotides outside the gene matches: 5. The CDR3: CASSERGEFSYNEQFF. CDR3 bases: TGTGCCAGCAGTGAACGGGGGGAATTTTCCTACAATGAGCAGTTCTTC.

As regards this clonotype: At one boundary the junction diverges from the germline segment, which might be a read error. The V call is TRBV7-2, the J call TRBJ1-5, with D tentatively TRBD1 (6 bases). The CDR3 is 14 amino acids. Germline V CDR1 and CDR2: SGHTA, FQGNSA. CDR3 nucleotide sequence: TGTGGCAGCTCAGGGGTTTATAGCAATCAGCCCCAGCATTTT. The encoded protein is CGSSGVYSNQPQHF.

CDR3 residues: CATSEFFSEDYYGYTF. The DNA for the CDR3 is TGTGCCACCAGTGAGTTTTTTAGTGAGGACTACTATGGCTACACCTTC. The genes are TRBV24-1 and TRBJ1-2; no firm D call. V lost 4 bases, J lost 3 bases, and 17 bases lay in between. The CDR3 spans 16 residues. Looked up from germline, CDR1 is KGHDR and CDR2 is SFDVKD.

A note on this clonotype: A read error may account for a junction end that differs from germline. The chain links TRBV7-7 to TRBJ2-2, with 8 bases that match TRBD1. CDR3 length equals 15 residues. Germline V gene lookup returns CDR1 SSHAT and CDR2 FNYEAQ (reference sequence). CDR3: CASSSGTGNTGELFF. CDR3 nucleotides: TGTGCTAGCAGTTCCGGGACAGGGAACACCGGGGAGCTGTTTTTT.

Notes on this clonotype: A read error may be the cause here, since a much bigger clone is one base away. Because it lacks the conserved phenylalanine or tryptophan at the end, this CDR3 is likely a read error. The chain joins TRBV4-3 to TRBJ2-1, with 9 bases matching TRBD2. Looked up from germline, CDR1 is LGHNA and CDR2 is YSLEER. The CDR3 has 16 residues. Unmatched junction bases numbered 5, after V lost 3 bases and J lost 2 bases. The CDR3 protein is CASSHAGTSPYNEQFV. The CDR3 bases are TGCGCCAGCAGCCACGCCGGGACTAGCCCCTACAATGAGCAGTTCGTC.

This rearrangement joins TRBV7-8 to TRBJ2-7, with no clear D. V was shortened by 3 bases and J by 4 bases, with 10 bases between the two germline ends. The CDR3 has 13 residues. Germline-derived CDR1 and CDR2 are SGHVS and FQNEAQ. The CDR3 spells CASSLETLYEQYF. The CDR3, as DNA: TGTGCCAGCAGCTTGGAAACGCTGTACGAGCAGTACTTC.

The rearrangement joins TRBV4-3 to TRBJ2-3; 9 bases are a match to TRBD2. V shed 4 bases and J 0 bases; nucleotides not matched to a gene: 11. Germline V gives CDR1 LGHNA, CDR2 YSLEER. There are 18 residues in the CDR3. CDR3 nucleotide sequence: TGCGCCAGCAGCCCTACTCCGGGACTAGCAACTAGCACAGATACGCAGTATTTT. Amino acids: CASSPTPGLATSTDTQYF.

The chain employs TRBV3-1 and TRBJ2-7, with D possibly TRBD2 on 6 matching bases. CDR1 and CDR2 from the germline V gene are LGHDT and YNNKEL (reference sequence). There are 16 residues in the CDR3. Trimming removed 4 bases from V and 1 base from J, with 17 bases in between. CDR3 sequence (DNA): TGTGCCAGCAGCCGGGGAGGCCCTCTGGGGTCCTACGAGCAGTACTTC. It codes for CASSRGGPLGSYEQYF.

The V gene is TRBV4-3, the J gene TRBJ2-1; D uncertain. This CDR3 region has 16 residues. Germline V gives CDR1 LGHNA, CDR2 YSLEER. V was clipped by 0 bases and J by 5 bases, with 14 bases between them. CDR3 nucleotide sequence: TGCGCCAGCAGCCAAGATACGGCCAGGTACGACAATGAGCAGTTCTTC. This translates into CASSQDTARYDNEQFF.

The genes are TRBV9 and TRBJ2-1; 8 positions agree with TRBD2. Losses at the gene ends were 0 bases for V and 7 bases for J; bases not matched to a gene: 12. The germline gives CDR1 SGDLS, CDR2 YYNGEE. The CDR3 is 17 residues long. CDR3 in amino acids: CASSVATNGGAGNEQFF. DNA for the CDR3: TGTGCCAGCAGCGTAGCTACCAACGGGGGGGCCGGGAATGAGCAGTTCTTC.

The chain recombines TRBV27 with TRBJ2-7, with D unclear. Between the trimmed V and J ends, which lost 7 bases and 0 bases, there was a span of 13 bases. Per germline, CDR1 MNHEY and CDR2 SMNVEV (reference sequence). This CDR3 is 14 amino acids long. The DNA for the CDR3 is TGTGCCAGCACCGCCGGGTCTCTCTCCTACGAGCAGTACTTC. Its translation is CASTAGSLSYEQYF.

The CDR3 region has the DNA TGTGCCAGCAGCGGATTACTAAGCAGGGAAAGTGAAGCTTTCTTT. Protein sequence: CASSGLLSRESEAFF. This rearrangement joins TRBV6-2 or TRBV6-3 to TRBJ1-1; possibly TRBD1 for D (5 bases). Between the trimmed V and J ends, which lost 6 bases and 7 bases, there was a span of 21 bases. The CDR3 consists of 15 residues. The germline V gene has CDR1 MNHEY and CDR2 SVGEGT.

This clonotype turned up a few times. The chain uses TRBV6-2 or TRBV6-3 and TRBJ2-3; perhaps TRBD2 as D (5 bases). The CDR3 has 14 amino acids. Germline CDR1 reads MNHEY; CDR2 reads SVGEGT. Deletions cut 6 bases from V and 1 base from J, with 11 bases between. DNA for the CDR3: TGTGCCAGCAGCGATTCGAGGGGCACAGATACGCAGTATTTT. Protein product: CASSDSRGTDTQYF.

This chain's CDR3 is CASQQDSGNTIYF. The CDR3 DNA reads as TGTGCCAGTCAACAGGACTCTGGAAACACCATATATTTT. The chain employs TRBV9 and TRBJ1-3; possible D gene TRBD1, 5 bases. Germline-derived CDR1 and CDR2 are SGDLS and YYNGEE. This CDR3 has 13 amino acids. V lost 8 bases to trimming and J lost 0 bases, with 9 bases between them.

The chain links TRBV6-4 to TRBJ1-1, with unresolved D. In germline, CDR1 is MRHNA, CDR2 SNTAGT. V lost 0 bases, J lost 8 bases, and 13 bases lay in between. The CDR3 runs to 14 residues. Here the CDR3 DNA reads TGTGCCAGCAGTGACTCGACGGGCAGCGGGGAAGCTTTCTTT. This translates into CASSDSTGSGEAFF.

Here the CDR3 DNA reads TGTGCCAGCAGCCCGGGACCTCGAACTAACTATGGCTACACCTTC. Translation gives CASSPGPRTNYGYTF. The V gene is TRBV7-2, the J gene TRBJ1-2; D may be TRBD1 (5 bases). Trimming left V 5 bases short and J 0 bases short, with 13 bases between. Germline V CDR1 and CDR2: SGHTA, FQGNSA. CDR3 size: 15 residues.

CDR3 amino acids: CASSLVRGRTGANVLTF. CDR3 nucleotides: TGTGCCAGCAGTTTAGTGCGGGGGCGGACTGGGGCCAACGTCCTGACTTTC. V and J are TRBV12-3 or TRBV12-4 and TRBJ2-6; TRBD2 might be the D (7 bases). The germline V and J ends were trimmed by 1 base and 2 bases, with 12 bases remaining between them. This CDR3 contains 17 residues.

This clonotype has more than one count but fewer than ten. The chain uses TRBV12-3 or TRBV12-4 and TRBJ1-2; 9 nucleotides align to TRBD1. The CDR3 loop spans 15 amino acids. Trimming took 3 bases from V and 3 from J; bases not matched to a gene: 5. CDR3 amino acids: CASSFTGGFDYGYTF. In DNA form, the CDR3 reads TGTGCCAGCAGTTTCACAGGGGGCTTTGACTATGGCTACACCTTC.

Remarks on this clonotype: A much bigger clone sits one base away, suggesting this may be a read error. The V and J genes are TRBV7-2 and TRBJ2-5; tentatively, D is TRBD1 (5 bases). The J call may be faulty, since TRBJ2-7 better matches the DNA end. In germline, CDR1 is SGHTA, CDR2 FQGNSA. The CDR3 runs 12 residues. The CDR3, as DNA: TGTGCCAGCAGCGTAGGGGCCTACGAGCAGTACTTC. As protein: CASSVGAYEQYF.